The 22 T cell receptor beta chains below come from one sample, sequenced in a study of CXCR3-negative and CXCR3-positive naive CD8 T cells. The libraries of TRB cDNA were constructed through 5' RACE using UMI labels. TCRdb re-called the 5' RACE reads and shows each CDR3 protein once, DNA omitted. The sample spans tens of thousands of distinct CDR3 sequences; the ten largest clones claim 1.6%. Sequenced sample: naive CXCR3- CD8+ T cells from blood. Described subset: CD45RO-CCR7+CD27+CD95- naive CD8+ T cells lacking CXCR3 (TNR3-). Receptors were obtained from a human donor in good health. Some clones in this sample may be carry-over from other donors' samples.

This sequence joins TRBV7-9 and TRBJ2-1; TCRdb indicates TRBD2, and absent DNA this call remains unverified. Germline V gene sequence: CDR1 SEHNR, CDR2 FQNEAQ (reference sequence). The CDR3 runs to 16 residues. CDR3 amino acids: CASSLTVTVTLDEQFF.

This clonotype is labeled medium-sized based on frequency. The J gene is TRBJ2-5, the V gene TRBV29-1; TCRdb proposes TRBD1, but this gene call is untestable without DNA. CDR1 and CDR2 (germline): SQVTM, ANQGSEA. The CDR3 covers 14 residues. CDR3 in amino acids: CSVEDRTTEETQYF. The whole variable domain, filled in from reference TRBV29-1 and TRBJ2-5, reads SAVISQKPSRDICQRGTSLTIQCQVDSQVTMMFWYRQQPGQSLTLIATANQGSEATYESGFVIDKFPISRPNLTFSTLTVSNMSPEDSSIYLCSVEDRTTEETQYFGPGTRLLVL.

J is TRBJ1-1 and V is TRBV4-1; the TCRdb D gene call, TRBD1, has no DNA to confirm it. This CDR3 has 12 residues. Germline V gene sequence: CDR1 MGHRA, CDR2 YSYEKL. The CDR3 protein is CASSRGGTEAFF.

The V call is TRBV29-1, the J call TRBJ2-7. Germline V gives CDR1 SQVTM, CDR2 ANQGSEA. CDR3 length equals 11 residues. Here the CDR3 reads CSVEWAYEQYF.

V is TRBV20-1 and J is TRBJ2-3; TCRdb selects TRBD2, and the lack of DNA leaves this call unchecked. The CDR3 is made up of 18 amino acids. The V gene's germline CDR1 is DFQATT and CDR2 SNEGSKA (reference sequence). CDR3 sequence: CSASGAAGVREATDTQYF.

The chain couples TRBV7-9 to TRBJ2-1; the TCRdb call, TRBD2, lacks DNA for checking. This CDR3 contains 18 residues. CDR1 is SEHNR, CDR2 FQNEAQ, per germline (reference sequence). The CDR3 is CASSLVVSGGAFYNEQFF.

The V call is TRBV29-1, the J call TRBJ2-1; the TCRdb D gene call, TRBD2, has no DNA to confirm it. CDR3 length equals 15 residues. The germline V gene encodes CDR1 SQVTM and CDR2 ANQGSEA. The CDR3 here is CSGAGWDSFYNEQFF.

The genes are TRBV10-3 and TRBJ2-7; no DNA is available, so the TRBD2 call from TCRdb remains unchecked. Germline CDR1 and CDR2: ENHRY and SYGVKD. This CDR3 contains 18 residues. The CDR3 sequence: CAISESRLAGGRSYEQYF.

The chain employs TRBV15 and TRBJ2-5; TCRdb selects TRBD2, and the lack of DNA leaves this call unchecked. The CDR3 loop spans 15 amino acids. The germline V gene encodes CDR1 LNHNV and CDR2 YYDKDF (reference sequence). CDR3 region: CATSRGIGPRETQYF.

The chain carries TRBV28 and TRBJ2-1; checking the TCRdb D call of TRBD2 is not possible without DNA. Germline V gene lookup returns CDR1 MDHEN and CDR2 SYDVKM. The CDR3 extends over 14 amino acids. CDR3 sequence reads: CAAGRGSSYNEQFF.

The chain joins TRBV7-9 to TRBJ2-7; TCRdb's assignment of TRBD2 cannot be checked, as there is no DNA. This CDR3 has 16 residues. CDR1 and CDR2 from the germline V gene are SEHNR and FQNEAQ (reference sequence). The CDR3 loop is CASSSTDSQAPYEQYF.

This chain joins TRBV6-2 or TRBV6-3 and TRBJ2-3; TCRdb reports TRBD1, a call that lacks DNA to check it against. From germline, CDR1 is MNHEY and CDR2 SVGEGT. This CDR3 has 13 amino acids. CDR3 region: CASSTGGADTQYF.

The V gene is TRBV28, the J gene TRBJ2-7; absent DNA, TCRdb's TRBD1 call cannot be checked. This CDR3 has 15 residues. CDR1 MDHEN and CDR2 SYDVKM come from the germline V gene. CDR3 amino acids: CASSSSQGTAYEQYF.

The chain has TRBV20-1 and TRBJ2-1; lacking DNA, the TRBD2 call made by TCRdb goes unchecked. The CDR3 extends over 15 amino acids. Germline CDR1 DFQATT, CDR2 SNEGSKA (reference sequence). The CDR3 sequence is CSASGLAGIYNEQFF.

The J gene is TRBJ2-2, the V gene TRBV5-5; no DNA is available, so the TRBD2 call from TCRdb remains unchecked. There are 16 residues in the CDR3. In germline, CDR1 is SGHKS, CDR2 YYEKEE (reference sequence). This chain's CDR3 is CASSLVSGYNTGELFF.

The rearrangement joins TRBV27 to TRBJ2-7. This CDR3 contains 14 residues. Germline CDR1 is MNHEY and CDR2 is SMNVEV (reference sequence). CDR3 loop: CASSLRGPDYEQYF.

This chain links TRBV11-2 with TRBJ2-3; the D call from TCRdb, TRBD2, cannot be confirmed without DNA. Germline CDR1 reads SGHAT; CDR2 reads FQNNGV. The CDR3 extends over 14 amino acids. The CDR3 here is CASSLGGSSDTQYF. The whole variable domain, filled in from reference TRBV11-2 and TRBJ2-3, reads EAGVAQSPRYKIIEKRQSVAFWCNPISGHATLYWYQQILGQGPKLLIQFQNNGVVDDSQLPKDRFSAERLKGVDSTLKIQPAKLEDSAVYLCASSLGGSSDTQYFGPGTRLTVL.

The chain uses TRBV20-1 and TRBJ2-5; TCRdb proposes TRBD1, but this gene call is untestable without DNA. Germline V gene data show CDR1 as DFQATT and CDR2 as SNEGSKA (reference sequence). This CDR3 region has 14 residues. CDR3 loop: CSAREKWGQETQYF.

This chain links TRBV25-1 with TRBJ2-3; with no DNA, the TCRdb D assignment of TRBD1 cannot be verified. The CDR3 runs 13 residues. Germline-derived CDR1 and CDR2 are MGHDK and SYGVNS. The CDR3 spells CASNGGNTDTQYF.

The CDR3 region is CASSPPSYYEQYF. This sequence joins TRBV28 and TRBJ2-7; TCRdb indicates TRBD2, and absent DNA this call remains unverified. This CDR3 spans 13 amino acids. Germline values: CDR1 MDHEN, CDR2 SYDVKM. Looking up the rest from reference TRBV28 and TRBJ2-7 gives the full variable domain: DVKVTQSSRYLVKRTGEKVFLECVQDMDHENMFWYRQDPGLGLRLIYFSYDVKMKEKGDIPEGYSVSREKKERFSLILESASTNQTSMYLCASSPPSYYEQYFGPGTRLTVT.

V and J are TRBV20-1 and TRBJ1-1. The CDR3 spans 13 residues. Germline V gene lookup returns CDR1 DFQATT and CDR2 SNEGSKA (reference sequence). CDR3 residues: CSAQTRRVAEAFF.

The chain joins TRBV7-9 to TRBJ1-1; TCRdb's D call of TRBD1 is untestable without DNA. Germline V gives CDR1 SEHNR, CDR2 FQNEAQ (reference sequence). The CDR3 extends over 13 amino acids. CDR3 amino acids: CASSLSRTGEAFF.